This passage covers 4 T cell receptor beta chains from one sample sequenced in a study of T cell repertoires in cytomegalovirus infection (dated by TCRdb to the late 2010s). TCRdb records Illumina HiSeq 1500 as the sequencer. In-frame beta chains were kept once TCRdb had trimmed the public reads at Q25 with fastp and called clones with MiXCR. Every entry covers one CDR3 protein and lists the most common genes and DNA from its rows. This sample is represented by around 280,000 distinct CDR3 sequences; about 9.1% of them were singletons. The top ten clonotypes cover around 2.5% of the sample. Sequencing input: PBMCs. Receptors were obtained from a human donor in good health (CMV status not recorded). Some clones in this sample may be carry-over from other donors' samples.

This clonotype was observed a single time. J is TRBJ2-1 and V is TRBV29-1, with TRBD2 matching over 11 bases. The germline V gene has CDR1 SQVTM and CDR2 ANQGSEA. The CDR3 has 19 residues. The V gene end was trimmed by 4 bases and the J gene end by 4 bases; junction bases not matched to a gene: 18. The CDR3 spells CSVGRISGGAFRKYNEQFF. The CDR3 DNA follows: TGCAGCGTTGGTCGGATTAGCGGGGGGGCTTTTCGGAAGTACAATGAGCAGTTCTTC.

This clonotype has a count of ten or more. The chain carries TRBV15 and TRBJ2-2; 8 bases are a match to TRBD2. From germline, CDR1 is LNHNV and CDR2 YYDKDF (reference sequence). The CDR3 is made up of 17 amino acids. J gave up 6 bases and V 4 bases, and 13 bases lay outside the gene matches. CDR3 loop: CATSITPTGTRAGELFF. In DNA form, the CDR3 reads TGTGCCACCAGCATTACACCCACAGGGACTAGGGCCGGGGAGCTGTTTTTT.

The table lists this clonotype with many counts. This sequence joins TRBV5-6 and TRBJ2-6; unclear D gene. Trimming took 4 bases from V and 4 from J, leaving 24 bases between them. This CDR3 spans 19 amino acids. Looked up from germline, CDR1 is SGHDT and CDR2 is YYEEEE. The CDR3 reads CASSPIVGYGMTGANVLTF. CDR3 DNA sequence: TGTGCCAGCAGCCCCATAGTGGGCTATGGAATGACGGGGGCCAACGTCCTGACTTTC.

In its sample, this clonotype was seen many times. The CDR3 ends on some other residue instead of the conserved phenylalanine or tryptophan, so this is likely a read error. The DNA is omitted, as the CDR3 cannot be located on it reliably, and the CDR3 follows TCRdb's listing. The chain combines TRBV7-8 with TRBJ2-7; TRBD2 is the table's D call and was not checked against the DNA. From its first to its last residue, the CDR3 has 14 amino acids. Germline V lookup: CDR1 SGHVS, CDR2 FQNEAQ. The CDR3 loop is CASSSGLAGGKAVI.